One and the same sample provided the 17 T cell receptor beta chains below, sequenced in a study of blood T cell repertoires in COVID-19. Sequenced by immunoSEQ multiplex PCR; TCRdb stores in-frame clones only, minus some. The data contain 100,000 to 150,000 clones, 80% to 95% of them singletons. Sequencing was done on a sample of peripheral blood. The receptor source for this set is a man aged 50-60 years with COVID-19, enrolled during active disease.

CDR3 amino acids: CAWSERNEQFF. The CDR3, as DNA: TGTGCCTGGAGTGAGCGGAATGAGCAGTTCTTC. The V call is TRBV30, the J call TRBJ2-1; D is perhaps TRBD2 (5 bases). Per germline, CDR1 GTSNPN and CDR2 SVGIG (reference sequence). The CDR3 totals 11 residues. V was pared by 1 base and J by 7 bases, with 5 bases between.

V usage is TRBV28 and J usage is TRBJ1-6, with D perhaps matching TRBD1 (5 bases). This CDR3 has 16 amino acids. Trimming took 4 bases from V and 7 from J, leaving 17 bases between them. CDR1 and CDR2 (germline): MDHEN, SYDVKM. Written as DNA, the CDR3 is TGTGCCAGCAGTTCATTAGCCCGGGGGGACAATTCACCCCTCCACTTT. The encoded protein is CASSSLARGDNSPLHF.

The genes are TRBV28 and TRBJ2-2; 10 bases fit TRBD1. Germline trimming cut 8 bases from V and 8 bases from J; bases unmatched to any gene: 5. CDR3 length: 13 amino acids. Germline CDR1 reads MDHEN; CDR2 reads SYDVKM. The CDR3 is CASRQGAGGELFF. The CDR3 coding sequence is TGTGCCAGCCGACAGGGGGCGGGTGGGGAGCTGTTTTTT.

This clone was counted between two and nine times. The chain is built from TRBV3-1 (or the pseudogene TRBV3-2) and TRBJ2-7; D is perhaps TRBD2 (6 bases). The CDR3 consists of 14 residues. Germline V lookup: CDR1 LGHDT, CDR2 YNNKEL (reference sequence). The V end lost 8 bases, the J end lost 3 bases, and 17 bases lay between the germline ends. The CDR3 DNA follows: TGTGCCAGCGGACTTGAGGGAGGAGGCTACGAGCAGTACTTC. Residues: CASGLEGGGYEQYF.

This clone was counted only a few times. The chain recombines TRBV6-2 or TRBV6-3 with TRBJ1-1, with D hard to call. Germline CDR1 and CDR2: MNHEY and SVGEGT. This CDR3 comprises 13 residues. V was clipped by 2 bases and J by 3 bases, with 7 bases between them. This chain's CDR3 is CASSYTRDTEAFF. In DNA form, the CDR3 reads TGTGCCAGCAGTTACACCCGGGACACTGAAGCTTTCTTT.

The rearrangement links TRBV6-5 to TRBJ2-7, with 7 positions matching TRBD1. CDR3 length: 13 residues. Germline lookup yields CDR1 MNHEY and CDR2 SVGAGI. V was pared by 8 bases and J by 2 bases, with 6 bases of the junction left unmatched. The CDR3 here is CASARQGTYEQYF. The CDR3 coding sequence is TGTGCCAGCGCTAGACAGGGCACCTACGAGCAGTACTTC.

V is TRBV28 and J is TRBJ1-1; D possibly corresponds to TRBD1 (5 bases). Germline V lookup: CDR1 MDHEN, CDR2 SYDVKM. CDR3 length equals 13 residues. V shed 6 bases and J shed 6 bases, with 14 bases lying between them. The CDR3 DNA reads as TGTGCCAGCAGCAGGGTTTGGGTATCTGAAGCTTTCTTT. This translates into CASSRVWVSEAFF.

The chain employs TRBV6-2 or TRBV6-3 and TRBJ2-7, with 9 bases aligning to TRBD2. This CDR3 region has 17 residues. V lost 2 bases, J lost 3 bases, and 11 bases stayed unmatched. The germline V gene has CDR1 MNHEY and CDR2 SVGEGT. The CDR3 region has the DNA TGTGCCAGCAGTTACCCTAGCGGGACCATCCTTGGCTACGAGCAGTACTTC. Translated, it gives CASSYPSGTILGYEQYF.

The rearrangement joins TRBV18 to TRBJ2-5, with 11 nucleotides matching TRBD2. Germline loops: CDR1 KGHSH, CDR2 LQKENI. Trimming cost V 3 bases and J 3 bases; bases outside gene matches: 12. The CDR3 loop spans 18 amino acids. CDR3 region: CASSPESSGRALEETQYF. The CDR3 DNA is TGTGCCAGCTCACCGGAGAGTAGCGGGAGGGCCCTCGAAGAGACCCAGTACTTC.

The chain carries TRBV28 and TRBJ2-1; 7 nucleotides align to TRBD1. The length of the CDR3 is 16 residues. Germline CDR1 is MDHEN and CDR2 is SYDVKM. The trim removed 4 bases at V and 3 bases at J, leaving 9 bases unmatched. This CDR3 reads CASSSYRGTIYNEQFF. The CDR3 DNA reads TGTGCCAGCAGTTCCTACAGGGGTACCATCTACAATGAGCAGTTCTTC.

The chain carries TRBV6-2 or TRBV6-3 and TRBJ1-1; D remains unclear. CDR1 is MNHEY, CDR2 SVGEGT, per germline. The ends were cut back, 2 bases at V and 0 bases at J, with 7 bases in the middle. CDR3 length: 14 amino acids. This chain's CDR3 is CASSYPPMNTEAFF. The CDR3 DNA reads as TGTGCCAGCAGTTACCCACCTATGAACACTGAAGCTTTCTTT.

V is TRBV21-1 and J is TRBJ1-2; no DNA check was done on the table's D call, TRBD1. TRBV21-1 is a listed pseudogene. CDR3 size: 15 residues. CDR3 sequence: CASSKKGTGRCGYTF. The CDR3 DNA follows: TGTGCCAGCAGCAAGAAAGGGACAGGGAGATGTGGCTACACCTTC.

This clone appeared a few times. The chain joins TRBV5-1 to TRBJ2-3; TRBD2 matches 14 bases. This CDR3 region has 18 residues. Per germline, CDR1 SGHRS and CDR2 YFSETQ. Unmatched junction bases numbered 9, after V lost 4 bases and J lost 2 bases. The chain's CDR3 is CASSVGLAGDDHTDTQYF. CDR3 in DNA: TGCGCCAGCAGCGTGGGACTAGCGGGAGATGATCACACAGATACGCAGTATTTT.

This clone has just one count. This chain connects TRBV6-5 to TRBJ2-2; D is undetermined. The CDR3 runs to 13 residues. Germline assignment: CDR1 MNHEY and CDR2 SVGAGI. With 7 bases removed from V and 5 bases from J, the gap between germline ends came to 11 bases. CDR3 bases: TGTGCCAGCACCGTACAGCTGACCGGGGAGCTGTTTTTT. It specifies CASTVQLTGELFF.

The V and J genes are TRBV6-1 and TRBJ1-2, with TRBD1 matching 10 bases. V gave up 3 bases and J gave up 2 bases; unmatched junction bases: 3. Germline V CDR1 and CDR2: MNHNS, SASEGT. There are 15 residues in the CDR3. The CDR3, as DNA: TGTGCCAGCAGTGACCTGACAGGGGGCAACTATGGCTACACCTTC. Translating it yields CASSDLTGGNYGYTF.

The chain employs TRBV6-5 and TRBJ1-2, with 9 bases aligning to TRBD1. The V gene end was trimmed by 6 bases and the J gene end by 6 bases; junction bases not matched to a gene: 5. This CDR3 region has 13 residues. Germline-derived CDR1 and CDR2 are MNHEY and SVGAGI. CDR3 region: CASSPGTGNGYTF. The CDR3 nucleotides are TGTGCCAGCAGCCCCGGGACAGGGAATGGCTACACCTTC.

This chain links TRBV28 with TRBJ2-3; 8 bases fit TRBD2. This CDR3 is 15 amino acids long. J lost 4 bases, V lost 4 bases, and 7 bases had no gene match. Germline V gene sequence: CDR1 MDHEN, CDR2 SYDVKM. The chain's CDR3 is CASSWGTRDSDTQYF. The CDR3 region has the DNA TGTGCCAGCAGTTGGGGGACTAGAGATTCAGATACGCAGTATTTT. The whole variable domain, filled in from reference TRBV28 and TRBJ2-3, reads DVKVTQSSRYLVKRTGEKVFLECVQDMDHENMFWYRQDPGLGLRLIYFSYDVKMKEKGDIPEGYSVSREKKERFSLILESASTNQTSMYLCASSWGTRDSDTQYFGPGTRLTVL.